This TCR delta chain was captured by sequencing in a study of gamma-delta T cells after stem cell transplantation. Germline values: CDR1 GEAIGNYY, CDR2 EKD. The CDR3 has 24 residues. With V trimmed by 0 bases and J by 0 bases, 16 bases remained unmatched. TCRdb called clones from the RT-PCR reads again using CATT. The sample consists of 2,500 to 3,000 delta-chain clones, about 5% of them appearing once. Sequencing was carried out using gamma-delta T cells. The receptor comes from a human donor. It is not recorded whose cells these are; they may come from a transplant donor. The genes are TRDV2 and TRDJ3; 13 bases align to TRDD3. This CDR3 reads CACDTVATGGYGTSSSWDTRQMFF. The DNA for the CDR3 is TGTGCCTGTGACACCGTCGCTACTGGGGGATACGGCACATCGAGCTCCTGGGACACCCGACAGATGTTTTTC.